The 12 T cell receptor beta chains in this list originate from one sample, sequenced in a study of CD8+CD57+ T cells in acquired aplastic anemia. Using genomic DNA as the template, TCR beta VDJ and CDR3 profiling was carried out. Each CDR3 protein is one row after TCRdb ran MiXCR on the reads. The data hold about 210,000 distinct CDR3 sequences, with around 32% observed a single time. Sequenced: sorted CD4+, CD8+, or CD8+CD57+ T cells (not recorded which) from PBMCs. These receptors came from a human donor in good health, serving as a control.

The chain links TRBV11-1 to TRBJ2-1; D is undetermined. Per germline, CDR1 SGHAT and CDR2 FQDESV (reference sequence). The CDR3 contains 15 residues. V was shortened by 1 base and J by 1 base, with 8 bases between the two germline ends. Written as DNA, the CDR3 is TGTGCCAGCAGCTTAGGGCTAGTGTCCTACAATGAGCAGTTCTTC. The encoded protein is CASSLGLVSYNEQFF.

This clonotype came up once. V gene TRBV4-1 combines with J gene TRBJ2-3; 9 positions agree with TRBD1. The CDR3 runs to 16 residues. CDR1 is MGHRA, CDR2 YSYEKL, per germline. The V gene end was trimmed by 2 bases and the J gene end by 2 bases; junction bases not matched to a gene: 5. The CDR3 nucleotides are TGCGCCAGCAGCCAAATCGGGACAGGGTTCACAGATACGCAGTATTTT. Amino acids: CASSQIGTGFTDTQYF.

The chain couples TRBV30 to TRBJ2-7; D perhaps matches TRBD1 (5 bases). In germline, CDR1 is GTSNPN, CDR2 SVGIG (reference sequence). The CDR3 extends over 14 amino acids. The V end was cut by 3 bases, the J end by 3 bases, with 15 bases between. The CDR3 sequence: CAWSRVLELYEQYF. The CDR3 DNA is TGTGCCTGGAGCAGGGTTTTGGAGCTCTACGAGCAGTACTTC.

The rearrangement uses TRBV10-3 and TRBJ1-1; unclear D gene. V was cut by 4 bases and J by 1 base, with 7 bases left in between. Germline CDR1 reads ENHRY; CDR2 reads SYGVKD. The CDR3 consists of 13 residues. Here the CDR3 DNA reads TGTGCCATCAGTGTAGTGGGGAACACTGAAGCTTTCTTT. The encoded protein is CAISVVGNTEAFF.

Turning to this clonotype: It may be a read error: a sequence one base away is much more abundant. V and J are TRBV4-1 and TRBJ2-7; 8 bases match TRBD2. The V gene end was trimmed by 4 bases and the J gene end by 2 bases; junction bases not matched to a gene: 10. Germline V gene data show CDR1 as MGHRA and CDR2 as YSYEKL. This CDR3 has 16 amino acids. The CDR3 reads CASSRGRGDLAYEQYF. CDR3 coding DNA: TGCGCCAGCAGCCGAGGGCGGGGGGATCTGGCCTACGAGCAGTACTTC.

There are many counts of this clonotype. This chain uses TRBV24-1 with TRBJ2-3; D gene ambiguous. Trimming shortened V by 2 bases and J by 2 bases, and 10 bases separated the two germline ends. The CDR3 extends over 15 amino acids. Germline V gene lookup returns CDR1 KGHDR and CDR2 SFDVKD. CDR3 sequence: CATSDSQDYTDTQYF. DNA for the CDR3: TGTGCCACCAGTGATTCCCAGGATTACACAGATACGCAGTATTTT.

The chain joins TRBV5-1 to TRBJ2-5, with TRBD1 matching 9 bases. The CDR3 totals 14 residues. J gave up 6 bases and V 3 bases, and 6 bases lay outside the gene matches. Germline values: CDR1 SGHRS, CDR2 YFSETQ. CDR3 region: CASSWGTGRQTQYF. For the CDR3, the DNA is TGCGCCAGCAGCTGGGGGACAGGGCGGCAGACCCAGTACTTC. Combining the CDR3 with reference TRBV5-1 and TRBJ2-5 gives the whole variable domain KAGVTQTPRYLIKTRGQQVTLSCSPISGHRSVSWYQQTPGQGLQFLFEYFSETQRNKGNFPGRFSGRQFSNSRSEMNVSTLELGDSALYLCASSWGTGRQTQYFGPGTRLLVL.

This clonotype has ten or more counts. The rearrangement joins TRBV29-1 to TRBJ2-5, with TRBD2 identical over 9 bases. The CDR3 is 15 amino acids. Looked up from germline, CDR1 is SQVTM and CDR2 is ANQGSEA. The CDR3 DNA is TGCGCCCACTCTGGTGGAGCGGGAGGTGGGGAGACCCAGTACTTC. It translates to CAHSGGAGGGETQYF.

The chain couples TRBV29-1 to TRBJ2-4, with 7 bases lining up with TRBD1. V was pared by 8 bases and J by 7 bases, with 5 bases of the junction left unmatched. Germline lookup yields CDR1 SQVTM and CDR2 ANQGSEA. The CDR3 length is 11 residues. CDR3 DNA sequence: TGCAGCCCGACAGGGTCCAACATTCAGTACTTC. This translates into CSPTGSNIQYF.

V gene TRBV5-1 combines with J gene TRBJ2-5, with 9 bases aligning to TRBD1. V lost 3 bases and J lost 2; bases outside the gene matches: 5. CDR1 and CDR2 (germline): SGHRS, YFSETQ. CDR3 size: 15 residues. CDR3 bases: TGCGCCAGCAGCTCCGGACAGGGGTGGCAAGAGACCCAGTACTTC. Protein product: CASSSGQGWQETQYF. Together with reference TRBV5-1 and TRBJ2-5, the CDR3 gives the full variable domain: KAGVTQTPRYLIKTRGQQVTLSCSPISGHRSVSWYQQTPGQGLQFLFEYFSETQRNKGNFPGRFSGRQFSNSRSEMNVSTLELGDSALYLCASSSGQGWQETQYFGPGTRLLVL.

The V and J genes are TRBV5-1 and TRBJ1-1; D unresolved. Trimming took off 0 bases at V and 1 base at J, with 10 bases between the two ends. The CDR3 spans 15 residues. CDR1 and CDR2 (germline): SGHRS, YFSETQ. The CDR3 DNA reads as TGCGCCAGCAGCTTGGGATGGACCCAGAACACTGAAGCTTTCTTT. It is translated as CASSLGWTQNTEAFF.

The table lists this clonotype with many counts. V usage is TRBV20-1 and J usage is TRBJ2-7, with TRBD2 identical over 10 bases. The CDR3 extends over 14 amino acids. Germline V gene lookup returns CDR1 DFQATT and CDR2 SNEGSKA (reference sequence). J was trimmed by 5 bases and V by 2 bases; bases with no gene match: 6. CDR3: CSARRLAGEDEQYF. The CDR3 DNA is TGCAGTGCTAGAAGGCTAGCGGGAGAGGACGAGCAGTACTTC.